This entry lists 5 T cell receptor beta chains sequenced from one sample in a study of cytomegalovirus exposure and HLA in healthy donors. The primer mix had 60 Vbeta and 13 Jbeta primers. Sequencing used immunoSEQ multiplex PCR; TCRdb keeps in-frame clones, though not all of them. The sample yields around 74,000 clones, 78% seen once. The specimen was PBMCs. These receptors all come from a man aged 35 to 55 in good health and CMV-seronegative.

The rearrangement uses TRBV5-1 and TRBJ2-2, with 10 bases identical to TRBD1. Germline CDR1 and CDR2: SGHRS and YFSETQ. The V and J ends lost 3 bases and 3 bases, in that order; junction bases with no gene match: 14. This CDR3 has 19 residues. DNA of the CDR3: TGCGCCAGCAGCTATACAACGGGACAGGGGTTTCTCTACACCGGGGAGCTGTTTTTT. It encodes CASSYTTGQGFLYTGELFF. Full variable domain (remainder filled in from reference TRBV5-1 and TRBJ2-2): KAGVTQTPRYLIKTRGQQVTLSCSPISGHRSVSWYQQTPGQGLQFLFEYFSETQRNKGNFPGRFSGRQFSNSRSEMNVSTLELGDSALYLCASSYTTGQGFLYTGELFFGEGSRLTVL.

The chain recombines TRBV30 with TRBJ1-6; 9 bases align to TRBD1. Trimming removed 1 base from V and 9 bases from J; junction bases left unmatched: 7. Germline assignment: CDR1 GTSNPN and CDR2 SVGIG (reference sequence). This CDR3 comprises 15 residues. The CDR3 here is CAWSGSQGAGSPLHF. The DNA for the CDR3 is TGTGCCTGGAGTGGATCACAGGGGGCAGGTTCACCCCTCCACTTT.

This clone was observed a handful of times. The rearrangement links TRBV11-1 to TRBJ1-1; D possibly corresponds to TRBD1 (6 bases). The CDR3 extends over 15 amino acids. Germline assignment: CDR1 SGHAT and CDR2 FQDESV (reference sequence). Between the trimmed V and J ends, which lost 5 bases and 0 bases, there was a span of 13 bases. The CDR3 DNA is TGTGCCAGCAGCGCACAGGGACGGTTGAACACTGAAGCTTTCTTT. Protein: CASSAQGRLNTEAFF.

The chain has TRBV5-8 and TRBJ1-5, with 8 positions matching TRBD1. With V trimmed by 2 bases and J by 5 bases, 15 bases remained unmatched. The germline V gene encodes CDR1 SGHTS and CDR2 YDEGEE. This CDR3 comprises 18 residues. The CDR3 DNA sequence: TGTGCCAGCAGCTTATTTGGTGCGGACAGGGATGAGGATCAGCCCCAGCATTTT. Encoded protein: CASSLFGADRDEDQPQHF.

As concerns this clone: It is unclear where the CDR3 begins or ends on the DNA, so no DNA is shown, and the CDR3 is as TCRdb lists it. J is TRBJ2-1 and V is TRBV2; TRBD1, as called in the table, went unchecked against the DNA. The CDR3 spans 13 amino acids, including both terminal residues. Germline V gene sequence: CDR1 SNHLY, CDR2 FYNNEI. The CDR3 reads CASILDRGNEQFF.